The 25 T cell receptor beta chains below all came from one sample that was sequenced in a study of PD-1 blockade in classical Hodgkin lymphoma. Measured with immunoSEQ multiplex PCR; TCRdb has only the in-frame clones, and not every one. The sample consists of around 27,000 clones, around 85% of them appearing once. The time point is: cycle 4 day 1 (C4D1), after around six weeks of nivolumab. Every one of the patients relapsed after autologous stem cell transplantation (brentuximab vedotin exposure was variable). Magnetic negative selection of thawed PBMCs was the method by which CD4+ T cells were purified. The source was CD4+ T cells from blood, collected before the fourth cycle of nivolumab. These receptor sequences come from a human donor with classical Hodgkin lymphoma.

The chain links TRBV5-6 to TRBJ2-7; 9 nucleotides match TRBD1. Germline CDR1 is SGHDT and CDR2 is YYEEEE. V lost 0 bases, J lost 3 bases, and 7 bases stayed unmatched. The CDR3 contains 16 residues. The CDR3 DNA reads TGTGCCAGCAGCTTGGCCGGGACAGGGTCGGGCTACGAGCAGTACTTC. It specifies CASSLAGTGSGYEQYF.

The CDR3 DNA follows: TGCGCCAGCAGCCAAGAAGGATACAGGGGGTTTGGCTACACCTTC. It codes for CASSQEGYRGFGYTF. The V and J genes are TRBV4-3 and TRBJ1-2; 8 bases match TRBD1. J lost 7 bases, V lost 0 bases, and 7 bases had no gene match. Germline loops: CDR1 LGHNA, CDR2 YSLEER. The CDR3 loop spans 15 amino acids.

The chain is built from TRBV5-4 and TRBJ2-7; 8 nucleotides match TRBD2. From germline, CDR1 is SGHNT and CDR2 YYREEE (reference sequence). V was clipped by 2 bases and J by 3 bases; unmatched bases: 4. This CDR3 spans 14 amino acids. CDR3 residues: CASSFPGLGYEQYF. Written as DNA, the CDR3 is TGTGCCAGCAGCTTCCCGGGACTAGGCTACGAGCAGTACTTC.

This chain uses TRBV27 with TRBJ1-6; TRBD1 matches at 9 bases. Germline CDR1 MNHEY, CDR2 SMNVEV (reference sequence). V shed 3 bases and J 6 bases; nucleotides not matched to a gene: 3. This CDR3 spans 15 amino acids. The DNA for the CDR3 is TGTGCCAGCAGTTTCGGGACAGGGCTTAATTCACCCCTCCACTTT. Translation gives CASSFGTGLNSPLHF.

This sequence joins TRBV6-1 and TRBJ1-1; 7 nucleotides line up with TRBD1. CDR1 is MNHNS and CDR2 is SASEGT in the germline V gene. Losses at the gene ends were 5 bases for V and 0 bases for J; bases not matched to a gene: 6. The CDR3 loop spans 15 amino acids. The CDR3 reads CASSFTGALNTEAFF. The CDR3 bases are TGTGCCAGCAGTTTTACAGGGGCATTGAACACTGAAGCTTTCTTT.

The chain employs TRBV28 and TRBJ1-1, with D possibly TRBD1 on 5 matching bases. The CDR3 sequence is 15 residues long. Per germline, CDR1 MDHEN and CDR2 SYDVKM. Trimming took off 11 bases at V and 4 bases at J, with 23 bases between the two ends. In DNA form, the CDR3 reads TGTGCCGTACGGGCAGGAGGCGCAGGGAGCACTGAAGCTTTCTTT. Its translation: CAVRAGGAGSTEAFF.

V gene TRBV6-1 combines with J gene TRBJ2-7; 10 bases fit TRBD1. Germline V CDR1 and CDR2: MNHNS, SASEGT. Unmatched junction bases numbered 7, after V lost 6 bases and J lost 2 bases. This CDR3 has 15 residues. CDR3 DNA: TGTGCCAGCAGGGTGGACAGGGGGGAAACCTACGAGCAGTACTTC. Encoded protein: CASRVDRGETYEQYF.

V and J are TRBV5-1 and TRBJ2-7; TRBD2 matches at 9 bases. V dropped 3 bases and J dropped 7; count of bases not matched to a gene: 11. The CDR3 sequence is 15 residues long. Germline lookup yields CDR1 SGHRS and CDR2 YFSETQ. This chain's CDR3 is CASSSPLAGLEEQYF. DNA for the CDR3: TGCGCCAGCAGCTCCCCCCTAGCGGGATTAGAGGAGCAGTACTTC.

In nucleotides, the CDR3 is TGTGCCAGCAGTGAAAGAATGACCAGGGAAGCTTTCTTT. It encodes CASSERMTREAFF. The gene calls are TRBV6-1 and TRBJ1-1, with D unresolved. Germline CDR1 and CDR2: MNHNS and SASEGT. Trimming shortened V by 2 bases and J by 8 bases, and 12 bases separated the two germline ends. The CDR3 covers 13 residues.

V and J are TRBV10-1 and TRBJ2-1; 12 nucleotides match TRBD2. Trimming cost V 4 bases and J 9 bases; bases outside gene matches: 10. This CDR3 has 16 amino acids. From germline, CDR1 is WNHNN and CDR2 SYGVQD (reference sequence). DNA of the CDR3: TGCGCCAGCAGTGGAAAAGGACTAGCGGGATCGGGTGAGCAGTTCTTC. Protein product: CASSGKGLAGSGEQFF.

The CDR3 sequence is CASSPPGGQTDTQYF. DNA for the CDR3: TGCGCCAGCAGCCCCCCAGGCGGACAAACAGATACGCAGTATTTT. The chain employs TRBV4-1 and TRBJ2-3, with TRBD1 as a possible D gene (5 bases). CDR3 length equals 15 residues. Germline lookup yields CDR1 MGHRA and CDR2 YSYEKL. V lost 4 bases, J lost 3 bases, and 14 bases lay in between.

J is TRBJ1-1 and V is TRBV10-2, with 8 nucleotides matching TRBD1. CDR3 length: 13 amino acids. Trimming cost V 7 bases and J 4 bases; bases outside gene matches: 5. Germline loops: CDR1 WSHSY, CDR2 SAAADI. CDR3 nucleotide sequence: TGCGCCAGCACCCAAACAGGGGGCACTGAAGCTTTCTTT. Translated, it gives CASTQTGGTEAFF.

For the CDR3, the DNA is TGTGCCAGCAGCACACCGGGACTAGCGGGAGGGCGTGAGACCCAGTACTTC. This codes for CASSTPGLAGGRETQYF. This chain uses TRBV7-8 with TRBJ2-5; 16 bases agree with TRBD2. J lost 5 bases, V lost 5 bases, and 8 bases had no gene match. The CDR3 spans 17 residues. Germline V gives CDR1 SGHVS, CDR2 FQNEAQ.

The V gene is TRBV19, the J gene TRBJ2-6; TRBD1 matches 10 bases. CDR1 LNHDA and CDR2 SQIVND come from the germline V gene (reference sequence). V shed 5 bases and J 3 bases; nucleotides not matched to a gene: 7. This CDR3 spans 17 amino acids. In DNA, the CDR3 is TGTGCCAGTAGTGTTGGAGACAGGGGGCGTGGGGCCAACGTCCTGACTTTC. This gives the protein CASSVGDRGRGANVLTF.

The chain is built from TRBV10-3 and TRBJ2-2; no reliable D call. The CDR3 contains 13 residues. CDR1 ENHRY and CDR2 SYGVKD come from the germline V gene. Trimming took off 4 bases at V and 7 bases at J, with 10 bases between the two ends. DNA for the CDR3: TGTGCCATCAGTGCCCAGCTCGTCGGGGAGCTGTTTTTT. Amino acid sequence: CAISAQLVGELFF.

J is TRBJ2-5 and V is TRBV5-4; D gene uncertain. Near its end, the DNA agrees better with TRBJ2-7, so the J call may be wrong. From germline, CDR1 is SGHNT and CDR2 YYREEE (reference sequence). The CDR3 extends over 11 amino acids. The CDR3: CASSLGDEQYF. The CDR3, as DNA: TGTGCCAGCAGCTTGGGGGACGAGCAGTACTTC.

A remark on this clone: Other DNA sequences in this specimen translate into the identical CDR3. This chain links TRBV11-2 with TRBJ1-1; D unresolved. The CDR3 runs to 12 residues. Germline V gene lookup returns CDR1 SGHAT and CDR2 FQNNGV. Trimming removed 2 bases at V and 3 bases at J, with 4 bases between. The CDR3 DNA sequence: TGTGCCAGCAGCTTATCTTACACTGAAGCTTTCTTT. This encodes CASSLSYTEAFF.

This clone came up a few times. The chain has TRBV11-2 and TRBJ2-2; 8 bases agree with TRBD1. Germline trimming cut 6 bases from V and 4 bases from J; bases unmatched to any gene: 1. The CDR3 runs 13 residues. The germline CDR1 and CDR2 sequences are SGHAT and FQNNGV. In DNA form, the CDR3 reads TGTGCCAGCAGTGGACAGGGCACCGGGGAGCTGTTTTTT. Translated: CASSGQGTGELFF.

The J gene is TRBJ2-5, the V gene TRBV4-3, with 7 bases fitting TRBD2. V lost 0 bases to trimming and J lost 5 bases; unmatched junction nucleotides: 0. In germline, CDR1 is LGHNA, CDR2 YSLEER. This CDR3 contains 13 residues. CDR3 sequence (DNA): TGCGCCAGCAGCCAAGAGGGGGGGGAGACCCAGTACTTC. Its protein product is CASSQEGGETQYF.

This chain joins TRBV2 and TRBJ1-5; D is unclear. The germline gives CDR1 SNHLY, CDR2 FYNNEI. This CDR3 spans 12 amino acids. V was shortened by 6 bases and J by 3 bases, with 6 bases between the two germline ends. The CDR3 sequence: CASSENNQPQHF. The DNA for the CDR3 is TGTGCCAGCAGCGAAAACAATCAGCCCCAGCATTTT. Filled out from reference TRBV2 and TRBJ1-5, the complete variable domain reads EPEVTQTPSHQVTQMGQEVILRCVPISNHLYFYWYRQILGQKVEFLVSFYNNEISEKSEIFDDQFSVERPDGSNFTLKIRSTKLEDSAMYFCASSENNQPQHFGDGTRLSIL.

This chain links TRBV19 with TRBJ2-1; 9 positions agree with TRBD2. Germline-derived CDR1 and CDR2 are LNHDA and SQIVND (reference sequence). The CDR3 sequence is 16 residues long. V trimming: 3 bases; J trimming: 7 bases; junction bases outside the gene matches: 10. The CDR3, as DNA: TGTGCCAGTAGTATGTTAGCGGGAGTTAGAATGAATGAGCAGTTCTTC. This encodes CASSMLAGVRMNEQFF.

The chain recombines TRBV5-1 with TRBJ2-3; 7 bases fit TRBD1. Germline trimming cut 0 bases from V and 3 bases from J; bases unmatched to any gene: 1. The CDR3 runs 14 residues. Germline V gene data show CDR1 as SGHRS and CDR2 as YFSETQ. CDR3 loop: CASSLEQGTDTQYF. CDR3 DNA: TGCGCCAGCAGCTTGGAACAGGGGACAGATACGCAGTATTTT.

To note about this clone: The germline gene is not matched at one end of the junction; a read error may be the cause. This rearrangement joins TRBV7-7 to TRBJ2-1, with TRBD2 matching over 12 bases. The CDR3 extends over 15 amino acids. Germline CDR1 SSHAT, CDR2 FNYEAQ (reference sequence). The CDR3 spells CASSSGTSGYNEQFF. In nucleotides, the CDR3 is TGTGCTAGCAGCTCCGGGACTAGCGGGTACAATGAGCAGTTCTTC.

The chain joins TRBV12-5 to TRBJ2-2; 14 positions match TRBD2. Germline V gene data show CDR1 as LGHNT and CDR2 as FRNRAP. The J segment lost 4 bases and the V segment lost 3 bases, leaving 10 bases of the junction unmatched. The CDR3 runs 19 residues. CDR3 in amino acids: CASGFSGTSGRAVTGELFF. The DNA for the CDR3 is TGTGCTAGTGGTTTCTCCGGGACTAGCGGGAGAGCGGTCACCGGGGAGCTGTTTTTT. The full variable domain, in which reference TRBV12-5 and TRBJ2-2 provide the parts outside the CDR3, is DARVTQTPRHKVTEMGQEVTMRCQPILGHNTVFWYRQTMMQGLELLAYFRNRAPLDDSGMPKDRFSAEMPDATLATLKIQPSEPRDSAVYFCASGFSGTSGRAVTGELFFGEGSRLTVL.

The chain combines TRBV5-4 with TRBJ2-7; TRBD1 agrees at 10 bases. After removal of 0 bases from V and 5 bases from J, the junction contained 5 bases not matched to a gene. This CDR3 has 15 amino acids. The germline V gene has CDR1 SGHNT and CDR2 YYREEE (reference sequence). CDR3: CASSLVGQGSNEQYF. Written as DNA, the CDR3 is TGTGCCAGCAGCTTGGTGGGACAGGGGTCCAACGAGCAGTACTTC.